These 30 T cell receptor beta chains originate from one sample sequenced in a study of monozygotic twins with inflammatory bowel disease. TCRdb reprocessed the 5' RACE reads, keeping one entry per CDR3 protein, no DNA. The sample's table shows more than 300,000 distinct CDR3 sequences. The specimen was blood. The receptor set was obtained from a human donor with ulcerative colitis or Crohn's disease, or a healthy co-twin of an affected twin (not recorded which).

The gene calls are TRBV20-1 and TRBJ1-1; the D call from TCRdb, TRBD1, cannot be confirmed without DNA. Germline assignment: CDR1 DFQATT and CDR2 SNEGSKA (reference sequence). This CDR3 has 16 amino acids. CDR3 sequence: CSARDPGGGHGTEAFF.

The chain combines TRBV12-3 or TRBV12-4 with TRBJ2-5; TCRdb names TRBD1, which stays unverified in the absence of DNA. This CDR3 contains 12 residues. The CDR3: CASRTGGETQYF.

This sequence joins TRBV4-3 and TRBJ2-3; the TCRdb call, TRBD2, lacks DNA for checking. Germline V gene sequence: CDR1 LGHNA, CDR2 YSLEER. CDR3 length: 16 residues. The CDR3 region is CASSQETSLSSDTQYF.

V usage is TRBV6-6 and J usage is TRBJ2-5; TCRdb names TRBD2, which stays unverified in the absence of DNA. The germline gives CDR1 MNHNY, CDR2 SVGAGI (reference sequence). This CDR3 comprises 12 residues. The CDR3 protein is CASSTLAETQYF.

V gene TRBV5-5 combines with J gene TRBJ2-7. The CDR3 length is 15 residues. Germline assignment: CDR1 SGHKS and CDR2 YYEKEE (reference sequence). CDR3 sequence: CASSLETLLSYEQYF.

This chain connects TRBV2 to TRBJ2-7. Germline V gives CDR1 SNHLY, CDR2 FYNNEI. The CDR3 totals 14 residues. CDR3: CASSERQIKVEQYF. The whole variable domain, filled in from reference TRBV2 and TRBJ2-7, reads EPEVTQTPSHQVTQMGQEVILRCVPISNHLYFYWYRQILGQKVEFLVSFYNNEISEKSEIFDDQFSVERPDGSNFTLKIRSTKLEDSAMYFCASSERQIKVEQYFGPGTRLTVT.

CDR3 sequence: CASSEALADQKPTDTQYF. This chain joins TRBV2 and TRBJ2-3. CDR1 is SNHLY, CDR2 FYNNEI, per germline. The CDR3 is 18 amino acids.

The chain employs TRBV4-3 and TRBJ2-2; TCRdb lists TRBD2, though no DNA is available to test this call. CDR3 length: 19 residues. CDR1 is LGHNA and CDR2 is YSLEER in the germline V gene. CDR3 sequence: CASSQGPPLGGRDTGELFF.

V is TRBV18 and J is TRBJ2-1; the D gene TCRdb calls, TRBD2, cannot be checked with no DNA. From germline, CDR1 is KGHSH and CDR2 LQKENI. The CDR3 contains 13 residues. The CDR3 loop reads CASSPTKTREQFF.

This sequence joins TRBV7-8 and TRBJ1-2; TCRdb designates TRBD1, a call that cannot be tested without DNA. The germline CDR1 and CDR2 sequences are SGHVS and FQNEAQ. CDR3 length equals 16 residues. This CDR3 reads CASSLAPGASDYGYTF.

J is TRBJ2-5 and V is TRBV15; TCRdb returns TRBD2, unconfirmable since there is no DNA. Germline V gene sequence: CDR1 LNHNV, CDR2 YYDKDF (reference sequence). The CDR3 is 18 residues long. The CDR3 loop reads CATSRDRGSGGAFETQYF.

The chain links TRBV30 to TRBJ2-1; absent DNA, TCRdb's TRBD2 call cannot be checked. Germline V lookup: CDR1 GTSNPN, CDR2 SVGIG (reference sequence). This CDR3 is built from 18 residues. The CDR3 reads CAWSVDRSGGRGYNEQFF.

The rearrangement links TRBV6-2 or TRBV6-3 to TRBJ2-1; TCRdb gives TRBD2 as the D gene, but with no DNA this cannot be confirmed. CDR3 size: 16 residues. CDR1 and CDR2 (germline): MNHEY, SVGEGT. The chain's CDR3 is CASSYGDGTSGIPQVF.

This sequence joins TRBV18 and TRBJ2-2; no DNA is available, so the TRBD1 call from TCRdb remains unchecked. The length of the CDR3 is 17 residues. Germline values: CDR1 KGHSH, CDR2 LQKENI. The CDR3 region is CASSPGTGAWNTGELFF. Full variable domain (remainder filled in from reference TRBV18 and TRBJ2-2): NAGVMQNPRHLVRRRGQEARLRCSPMKGHSHVYWYRQLPEEGLKFMVYLQKENIIDESGMPKERFSAEFPKEGPSILRIQQVVRGDSAAYFCASSPGTGAWNTGELFFGEGSRLTVL.

V is TRBV6-5 and J is TRBJ2-4; absent DNA, TCRdb's TRBD1 call cannot be checked. This CDR3 has 13 residues. Germline V gives CDR1 MNHEY, CDR2 SVGAGI. CDR3: CASSLTGKDIQYF.

The V call is TRBV3-1, the J call TRBJ2-1. The length of the CDR3 is 14 residues. Germline CDR1 LGHDT, CDR2 YNNKEL (reference sequence). CDR3 residues: CASSYDSKYNEQFF.

J is TRBJ2-5 and V is TRBV7-2; absent DNA, TCRdb's TRBD1 call cannot be checked. Germline-derived CDR1 and CDR2 are SGHTA and FQGNSA. This CDR3 is built from 18 residues. The CDR3 here is CASSLSGQGARRVGTQYF. Full variable domain (remainder filled in from reference TRBV7-2 and TRBJ2-5): GAGVSQSPSNKVTEKGKDVELRCDPISGHTALYWYRQSLGQGLEFLIYFQGNSAPDKSGLPSDRFSAERTGGSVSTLTIQRTQQEDSAVYLCASSLSGQGARRVGTQYFGPGTRLLVL.

This chain joins TRBV20-1 and TRBJ2-6. The CDR3 has 15 residues. The V gene's germline CDR1 is DFQATT and CDR2 SNEGSKA (reference sequence). The chain's CDR3 is CSARDGSSGANVLTF.

The chain links TRBV5-5 to TRBJ2-1; TCRdb selects TRBD2, and the lack of DNA leaves this call unchecked. Germline CDR1 reads SGHKS; CDR2 reads YYEKEE (reference sequence). CDR3 length: 16 residues. The CDR3 here is CASSSLAGTRLNEQFF.

The chain uses TRBV7-9 and TRBJ1-2; TCRdb indicates TRBD1, and absent DNA this call remains unverified. This CDR3 comprises 15 residues. CDR1 and CDR2 from the germline V gene are SEHNR and FQNEAQ (reference sequence). This chain's CDR3 is CASSLVRGIGYGYTF.

The rearrangement uses TRBV14 and TRBJ1-5; TCRdb outputs TRBD1, but without DNA this stays unchecked. The CDR3 is made up of 15 amino acids. The germline V gene has CDR1 SGHDN and CDR2 FVKESK. CDR3 sequence: CASSQGQSSNQPQHF.

CDR3: CASYPTGGSYNEQFF. The chain couples TRBV18 to TRBJ2-1; as DNA is missing, the TRBD1 call by TCRdb cannot be tested. The CDR3 length is 15 residues. Germline V gives CDR1 KGHSH, CDR2 LQKENI.

V and J are TRBV20-1 and TRBJ2-4; the TRBD1 assignment by TCRdb is unverifiable without DNA. The germline gives CDR1 DFQATT, CDR2 SNEGSKA (reference sequence). CDR3 size: 14 residues. The CDR3 sequence is CSATQGQGKNIQYF.

V and J are TRBV11-2 and TRBJ2-1; TCRdb proposes TRBD2, but this gene call is untestable without DNA. Germline V gene data show CDR1 as SGHAT and CDR2 as FQNNGV. This CDR3 is 21 amino acids long. The CDR3 region is CASSLPATSGGLRGGYNEQFF.

The chain is built from TRBV6-1 and TRBJ2-3; TCRdb designates TRBD1, a call that cannot be tested without DNA. This CDR3 region has 15 residues. Per the germline V gene, CDR1 is MNHNS and CDR2 is SASEGT. The CDR3 region is CASSPDSPSTDTQYF.

The rearrangement joins TRBV10-3 to TRBJ2-7; TCRdb picks TRBD2, but there is no DNA to check that call. Germline-derived CDR1 and CDR2 are ENHRY and SYGVKD. This CDR3 is 15 amino acids long. This CDR3 reads CAISEVAGISYEQYF.

This chain connects TRBV10-3 to TRBJ2-3. This CDR3 is built from 13 residues. The germline CDR1 and CDR2 sequences are ENHRY and SYGVKD. The CDR3 protein is CAIRDRGTDTQYF.

The chain has TRBV7-3 and TRBJ2-3; no DNA is available, so the TRBD2 call from TCRdb remains unchecked. Germline V lookup: CDR1 SGHTA, CDR2 FQGTGA. The CDR3 has 13 amino acids. The CDR3 region is CASSLTSVDTQYF.

This chain connects TRBV5-1 to TRBJ2-1. In germline, CDR1 is SGHRS, CDR2 YFSETQ. The CDR3 length is 13 residues. The CDR3: CASSLVLTDEQFF.

CDR3 in amino acids: CASSLDRDRAQYF. This chain links TRBV5-1 with TRBJ2-3; with no DNA, the TCRdb D assignment of TRBD1 cannot be verified. This CDR3 has 13 residues. The germline V gene has CDR1 SGHRS and CDR2 YFSETQ.